This TCR beta chain derives from a study of blood T cells in healthy people across ages. Peripheral blood was drawn, about 9.7 milliliters per donor. A second PCR of 7 to 11 cycles used a sample-barcoded 5' primer and a J-beta primer mix. Each CDR3 protein is one row after TCRdb ran MiXCR on the 5' RACE reads. The data contain more than 750,000 distinct CDR3 sequences, roughly 28% of them seen just once; the ten biggest clones take up roughly 10%. With 4 bases clipped from V and 7 bases from J, the junction kept 10 bases outside the gene matches. Germline V gene data show CDR1 as SGHRS and CDR2 as YFSETQ. The CDR3 covers 15 residues. This clonotype was detected only once. In addition, the sample was reused for a study of T cells of mothers and their children. That investigation notes: Barcodes for each sample and 2-4 random nucleotides were added by the M1S primer used in the second PCR. Reads obtained per mother exceeded 8.5 million TCR beta CDR3 reads, with roughly 3 million obtained per child.

The sequence was collected from a woman aged 40-49 years in good health. The sequencing input was blood. This chain joins TRBV5-1 and TRBJ2-2; 7 bases match TRBD1. The CDR3 reads CASSQMTGPGGELFF. CDR3 nucleotide sequence: TGCGCCAGCAGCCAGATGACAGGGCCGGGCGGGGAGCTGTTTTTT.